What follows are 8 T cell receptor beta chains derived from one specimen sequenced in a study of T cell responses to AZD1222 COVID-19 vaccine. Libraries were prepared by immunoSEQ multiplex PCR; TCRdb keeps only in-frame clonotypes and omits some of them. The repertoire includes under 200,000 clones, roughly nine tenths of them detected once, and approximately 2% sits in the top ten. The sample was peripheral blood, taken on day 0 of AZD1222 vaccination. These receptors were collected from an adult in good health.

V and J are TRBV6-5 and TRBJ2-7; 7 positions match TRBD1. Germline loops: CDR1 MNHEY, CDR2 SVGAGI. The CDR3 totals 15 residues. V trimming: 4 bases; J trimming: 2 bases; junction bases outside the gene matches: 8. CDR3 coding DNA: TGTGCCAGCAGTTCGAGGGGGCGCAGACCCTACGAGCAGTACTTC. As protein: CASSSRGRRPYEQYF.

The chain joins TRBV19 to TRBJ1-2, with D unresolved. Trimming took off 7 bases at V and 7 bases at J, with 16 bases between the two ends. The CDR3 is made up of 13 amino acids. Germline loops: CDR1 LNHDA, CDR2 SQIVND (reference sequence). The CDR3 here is CASTPFGVRGYTF. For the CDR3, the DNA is TGTGCCAGTACCCCCTTCGGGGTCCGTGGCTACACCTTC. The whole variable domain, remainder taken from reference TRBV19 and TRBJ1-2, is DGGITQSPKYLFRKEGQNVTLSCEQNLNHDAMYWYRQDPGQGLRLIYYSQIVNDFQKGDIAEGYSVSREKKESFPLTVTSAQKNPTAFYLCASTPFGVRGYTFGSGTRLTVV.

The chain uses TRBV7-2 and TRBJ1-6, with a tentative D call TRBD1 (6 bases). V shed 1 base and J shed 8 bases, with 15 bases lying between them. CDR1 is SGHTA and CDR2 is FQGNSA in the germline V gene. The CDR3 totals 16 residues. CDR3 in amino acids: CASSLVRHRDDSPLHF. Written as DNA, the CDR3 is TGTGCCAGCAGCTTAGTAAGGCACAGGGACGATTCACCCCTCCACTTT.

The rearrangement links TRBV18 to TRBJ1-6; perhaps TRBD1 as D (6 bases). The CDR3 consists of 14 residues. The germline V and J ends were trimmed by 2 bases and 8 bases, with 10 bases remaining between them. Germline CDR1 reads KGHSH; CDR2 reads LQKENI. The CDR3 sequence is CASSPSGDYSPLHF. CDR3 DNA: TGTGCCAGCTCACCATCAGGGGATTATTCACCCCTCCACTTT.

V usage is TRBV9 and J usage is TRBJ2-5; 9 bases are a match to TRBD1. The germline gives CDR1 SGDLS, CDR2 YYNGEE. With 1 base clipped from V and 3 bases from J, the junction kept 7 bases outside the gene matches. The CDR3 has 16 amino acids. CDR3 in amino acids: CASSVSGTGSKETQYF. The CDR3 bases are TGTGCCAGCAGCGTAAGCGGGACAGGGAGCAAAGAGACCCAGTACTTC.

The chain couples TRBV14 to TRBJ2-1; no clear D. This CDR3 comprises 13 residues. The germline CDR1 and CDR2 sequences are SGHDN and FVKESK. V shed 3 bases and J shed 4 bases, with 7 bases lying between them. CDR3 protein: CASSHGPYNEQFF. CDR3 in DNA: TGTGCCAGCAGCCACGGCCCGTACAATGAGCAGTTCTTC. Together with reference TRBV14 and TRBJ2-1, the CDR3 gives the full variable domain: EAGVTQFPSHSVIEKGQTVTLRCDPISGHDNLYWYRRVMGKEIKFLLHFVKESKQDESGMPNNRFLAERTGGTYSTLKVQPAELEDSGVYFCASSHGPYNEQFFGPGTRLTVL.

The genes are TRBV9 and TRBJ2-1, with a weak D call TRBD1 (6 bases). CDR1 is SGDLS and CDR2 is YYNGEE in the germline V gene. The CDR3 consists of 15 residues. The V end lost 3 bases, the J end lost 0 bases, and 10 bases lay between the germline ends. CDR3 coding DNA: TGTGCCAGCAGCGCCCCAGGGGCCTCCTACAATGAGCAGTTCTTC. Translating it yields CASSAPGASYNEQFF. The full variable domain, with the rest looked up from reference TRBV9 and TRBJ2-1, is DSGVTQTPKHLITATGQRVTLRCSPRSGDLSVYWYQQSLDQGLQFLIQYYNGEERAKGNILERFSAQQFPDLHSELNLSSLELGDSALYFCASSAPGASYNEQFFGPGTRLTVL.

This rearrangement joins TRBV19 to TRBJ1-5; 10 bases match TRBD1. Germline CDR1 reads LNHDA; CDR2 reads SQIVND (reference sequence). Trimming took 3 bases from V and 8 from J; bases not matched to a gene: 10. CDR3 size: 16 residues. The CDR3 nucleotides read TGTGCCAGTAGTATCCCCTCGACAGGGGGCTGGGAGCCCCAGCATTTT. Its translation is CASSIPSTGGWEPQHF.